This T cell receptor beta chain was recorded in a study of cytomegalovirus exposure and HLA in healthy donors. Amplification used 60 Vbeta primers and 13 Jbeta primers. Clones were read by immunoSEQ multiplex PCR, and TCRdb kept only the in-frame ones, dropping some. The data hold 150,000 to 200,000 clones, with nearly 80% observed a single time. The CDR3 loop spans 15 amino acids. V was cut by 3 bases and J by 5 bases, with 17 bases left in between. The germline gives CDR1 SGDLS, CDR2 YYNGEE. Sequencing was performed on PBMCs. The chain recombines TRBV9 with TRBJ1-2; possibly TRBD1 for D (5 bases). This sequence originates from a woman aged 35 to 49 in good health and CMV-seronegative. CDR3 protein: CASSGGELGGYGYTF. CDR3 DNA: TGTGCCAGCAGCGGGGGGGAGCTGGGGGGGTATGGCTACACCTTC. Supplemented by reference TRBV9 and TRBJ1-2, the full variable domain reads DSGVTQTPKHLITATGQRVTLRCSPRSGDLSVYWYQQSLDQGLQFLIQYYNGEERAKGNILERFSAQQFPDLHSELNLSSLELGDSALYFCASSGGELGGYGYTFGSGTRLTVV.